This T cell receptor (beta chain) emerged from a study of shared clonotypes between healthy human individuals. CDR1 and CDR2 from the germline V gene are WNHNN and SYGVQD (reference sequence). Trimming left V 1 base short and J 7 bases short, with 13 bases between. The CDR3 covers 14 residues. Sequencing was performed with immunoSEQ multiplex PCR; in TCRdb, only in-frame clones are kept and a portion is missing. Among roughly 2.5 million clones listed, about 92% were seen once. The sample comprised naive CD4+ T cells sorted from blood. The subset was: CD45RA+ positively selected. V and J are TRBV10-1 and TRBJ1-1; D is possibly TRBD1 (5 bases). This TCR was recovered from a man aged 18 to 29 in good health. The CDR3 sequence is CASSELWDAGEAFF. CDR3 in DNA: TGCGCCAGCAGTGAGTTGTGGGACGCCGGTGAAGCTTTCTTT.